One and the same sample provided the 15 T cell receptor beta chains below, sequenced in a study of T cells after yellow fever vaccination. TCRdb ran MiXCR on the 5' RACE reads and lists one entry per CDR3 protein. The data contain 150,000 to 200,000 distinct CDR3 sequences, approximately 6.2% of them seen just once; the ten biggest clones take up approximately 3%. The sample in question was CD4+ T cells sorted from PBMCs, obtained on the day of the first yellow fever vaccination. Receptor source: a man younger than 35 who received the YFV17D yellow fever vaccine.

This clonotype was seen a few times. The chain combines TRBV27 with TRBJ2-7; maybe TRBD2 (5 bases). V was shortened by 5 bases and J by 1 base, with 15 bases between the two germline ends. Germline loops: CDR1 MNHEY, CDR2 SMNVEV (reference sequence). The CDR3 runs to 15 residues. CDR3 nucleotide sequence: TGTGCCAGCAGTGCCGTCGGGGAACGATCCTACGAGCAGTACTTC. This gives the protein CASSAVGERSYEQYF.

The chain links TRBV7-9 to TRBJ1-6, with D hard to call. This CDR3 region has 14 residues. CDR1 is SEHNR, CDR2 FQNEAQ, per germline (reference sequence). V dropped 4 bases and J dropped 2 bases, with 6 bases sitting between them. The CDR3, as DNA: TGTGCCAGCAGCTACGGTCCCTATAATTCACCCCTCCACTTT. Protein sequence: CASSYGPYNSPLHF.

This clonotype has more than one count but fewer than ten. The genes are TRBV12-3 or TRBV12-4 and TRBJ2-2, with D perhaps being TRBD1 or TRBD2 (6 bases each). V gave up 5 bases and J gave up 2 bases, with 18 bases separating them. The CDR3 covers 17 residues. The CDR3: CASSPSRGATNTGELFF. In DNA, the CDR3 is TGTGCCAGCAGTCCTTCGAGGGGGGCTACAAACACCGGGGAGCTGTTTTTT.

This clonotype was seen a few times. The chain employs TRBV19 and TRBJ2-1; 8 bases match TRBD2. Germline V gene lookup returns CDR1 LNHDA and CDR2 SQIVND (reference sequence). This CDR3 is built from 16 residues. After removal of 3 bases from V and 9 bases from J, the junction contained 13 bases not matched to a gene. The CDR3 DNA reads as TGTGCCAGTAGTATTGTATCGGGGGGGGCCATGGGTGAGCAGTTCTTC. It yields the protein CASSIVSGGAMGEQFF.

There are many counts of this clonotype. The rearrangement joins TRBV28 to TRBJ1-1; D remains ambiguous. CDR1 is MDHEN and CDR2 is SYDVKM in the germline V gene. Deletions cut 4 bases from V and 1 base from J, with 10 bases between. CDR3 length equals 14 residues. Here the CDR3 DNA reads TGTGCCAGCAGTTCCCCCACGGGGAACACTGAAGCTTTCTTT. This encodes CASSSPTGNTEAFF.

In this sample, this clonotype turned up many times. The rearrangement links TRBV21-1 to TRBJ2-1; whether TRBD1, the table's D call, matches the DNA was not checked. TRBV21-1 is classified as a pseudogene. The CDR3 runs to 13 residues. The CDR3 nucleotides read TGTGCCAGCAGCTGCCGGGACCACAATGAGCAGTTCTTC. Its protein product is CASSCRDHNEQFF.

The chain combines TRBV5-1 with TRBJ2-1; 11 nucleotides line up with TRBD2. The CDR3 is 15 amino acids. Germline-derived CDR1 and CDR2 are SGHRS and YFSETQ. The trim removed 5 bases at V and 7 bases at J, leaving 8 bases unmatched. CDR3 bases: TGCGCCAGCAGTTCGACTAGCGGGGTGGCAAATGAGCAGTTCTTC. Amino acid sequence: CASSSTSGVANEQFF.

In this sample, this clonotype turned up many times. The chain joins TRBV4-3 to TRBJ2-3; 9 nucleotides align to TRBD2. J gave up 5 bases and V 3 bases, and 9 bases lay outside the gene matches. Looked up from germline, CDR1 is LGHNA and CDR2 is YSLEER. CDR3 size: 16 residues. CDR3 in amino acids: CASSQGRAGGKDTQYF. DNA for the CDR3: TGCGCCAGCAGCCAGGGTAGAGCGGGGGGTAAAGATACGCAGTATTTT.

DNA for the CDR3: TGCGCCAGCAGCTTGCAGACCTCTCAGGAGGATCGGTACTTC. Protein product: CASSLQTSQEDRYF. The chain carries TRBV5-1 and TRBJ2-7, with TRBD2 as a possible D gene (5 bases). The CDR3 runs 14 residues. CDR1 SGHRS and CDR2 YFSETQ come from the germline V gene. The V end lost 1 base, the J end lost 12 bases, and 20 bases lay between the germline ends.

This clonotype was picked up many times. The chain joins TRBV28 to TRBJ1-2, with no clear D. Germline V gene lookup returns CDR1 MDHEN and CDR2 SYDVKM. The CDR3 has 12 residues. V was trimmed by 6 bases and J by 8 bases, leaving 13 bases between them. CDR3 sequence reads: CASRANLRGYTF. CDR3 sequence (DNA): TGTGCCAGCAGGGCAAACCTGCGGGGCTACACCTTC.

For this clonotype: A junction boundary mismatches the germline segment, possibly from a read error. The rearrangement joins TRBV27 to TRBJ1-1; D ambiguous. The CDR3 consists of 14 residues. Germline values: CDR1 MNHEY, CDR2 SMNVEV (reference sequence). This chain's CDR3 is CAISLGWGNTEAFF. The CDR3 nucleotides read TGTGCCATCAGTCTGGGTTGGGGGAACACTGAAGCTTTCTTT.

A few counts support this clonotype. The J gene is TRBJ2-5, the V gene TRBV12-3 or TRBV12-4, with a weak D call TRBD1 (6 bases). The CDR3 is 13 amino acids. Trimming pared 4 bases from V and 5 bases from J, leaving 11 bases between. In nucleotides, the CDR3 is TGTGCCAGCAGTTCCACAGGGCACGAGACCCAGTACTTC. This gives the protein CASSSTGHETQYF.

This clonotype was detected only a few times. The genes are TRBV29-1 and TRBJ1-1; tentative D call: TRBD1 (6 bases). The CDR3 spans 13 residues. The germline CDR1 and CDR2 sequences are SQVTM and ANQGSEA. V was trimmed by 6 bases and J by 0 bases, leaving 11 bases between them. CDR3 loop: CSVQGQLNTEAFF. CDR3 DNA sequence: TGCAGCGTCCAAGGACAGTTGAACACTGAAGCTTTCTTT.

At least ten counts were recorded for this clonotype. The chain is built from TRBV4-1 and TRBJ1-2, with a tentative D call TRBD1 (6 bases). The CDR3 length is 10 residues. Germline CDR1 reads MGHRA; CDR2 reads YSYEKL. V was trimmed by 7 bases and J by 7 bases, leaving 7 bases between them. In nucleotides, the CDR3 is TGCGCCAGCATACAGGGTGGCTACACCTTC. Translation gives CASIQGGYTF.

This clonotype came up many times. The V gene is TRBV6-7, the J gene TRBJ2-7; tentative D call: TRBD1 (6 bases). TRBV6-7 has ORF status, its function being uncertain. The CDR3 runs to 13 residues. V lost 5 bases to trimming and J lost 2 bases, with 10 bases between them. The CDR3 sequence is CASSPTGTYEQYV. The CDR3 DNA is TGTGCCAGCAGTCCTACAGGGACCTACGAGCAGTACGTC.